This entry lists 8 T cell receptor beta chains sequenced from one sample in a study of shared clonotypes between healthy human individuals (dated by TCRdb to the early 2020s). Libraries were constructed by the immunoSEQ multiplex PCR assay. Held by TCRdb, this immuneACCESS table contains in-frame sequences only and omits some clones. Under half of the omission traces to an unresolved V gene where checked; the cause of the rest is unknown. This sample gives about a million clones in total; 70% to 80% of them show up just once. The top ten clones comprise approximately 1.5% of the sample. The sequencing sample was made of memory CD4+ T cells sorted from blood. Explained via the paper, the cell subset or site label denotes: CD45RA-negative fraction. The receptors here all came from a young man in good health.

This chain connects TRBV28 to TRBJ1-1; no clear D. Germline V CDR1 and CDR2: MDHEN, SYDVKM. The CDR3 covers 13 residues. The V end was cut by 6 bases, the J end by 0 bases, with 8 bases between. The DNA for the CDR3 is TGTGCCAGCAGCCCGAGAATGAACACTGAAGCTTTCTTT. Its protein is CASSPRMNTEAFF.

This chain joins TRBV6-1 and TRBJ1-4; TRBD1 aligns across 7 bases. The CDR3 length is 16 residues. Germline-derived CDR1 and CDR2 are MNHNS and SASEGT. V lost 4 bases and J lost 8; bases outside the gene matches: 13. For the CDR3, the DNA is TGTGCCAGCAGTGGCCGGAAGACAGGGTCTCCGGAAAAACTGTTTTTT. Translated, it gives CASSGRKTGSPEKLFF.

This chain joins TRBV30 and TRBJ2-2, with 8 positions matching TRBD2. J lost 5 bases, V lost 3 bases, and 8 bases had no gene match. This CDR3 has 15 residues. Germline assignment: CDR1 GTSNPN and CDR2 SVGIG (reference sequence). This CDR3 is CAWSGSGSVTGELFF. The DNA of the CDR3 is TGTGCCTGGAGCGGAAGCGGGAGTGTTACCGGGGAGCTGTTTTTT.

V usage is TRBV29-1 and J usage is TRBJ2-6, with TRBD1 matching 10 bases. The CDR3 extends over 15 amino acids. V was pared by 5 bases and J by 1 base, with 2 bases of the junction left unmatched. The germline V gene encodes CDR1 SQVTM and CDR2 ANQGSEA. The CDR3 loop reads CSVLDRGSGANVLTF. The CDR3 nucleotides are TGCAGCGTTCTGGACAGGGGGTCTGGGGCCAACGTCCTGACTTTC.

This chain joins TRBV30 and TRBJ2-7; TRBD1 might be the D (6 bases). The CDR3 covers 11 residues. Between the trimmed V and J ends, which lost 5 bases and 2 bases, there was a span of 7 bases. Germline V lookup: CDR1 GTSNPN, CDR2 SVGIG (reference sequence). CDR3 nucleotide sequence: TGTGCCTGGGGGGACACCTACGAGCAGTACTTC. It yields the protein CAWGDTYEQYF.

The chain uses TRBV5-6 and TRBJ1-6; D uncertain. The V gene lost 5 bases and the J gene lost 9 bases, with 12 bases spanning the gap. Germline V gene data show CDR1 as SGHDT and CDR2 as YYEEEE. CDR3 size: 13 residues. The CDR3 loop is CASRPRVGSPLHF. The CDR3 DNA reads as TGTGCCAGCAGACCGAGGGTTGGTTCACCCCTCCACTTT.

V is TRBV30 and J is TRBJ2-7; 10 nucleotides agree with TRBD2. In germline, CDR1 is GTSNPN, CDR2 SVGIG (reference sequence). CDR3 size: 17 residues. V lost 0 bases to trimming and J lost 7 bases; unmatched junction nucleotides: 15. CDR3 in amino acids: CAWSVRPSGSPKGEQYF. The CDR3 bases are TGTGCCTGGAGTGTACGGCCTAGCGGGAGTCCGAAGGGAGAGCAGTACTTC.

The chain couples TRBV7-6 to TRBJ2-3; 8 nucleotides line up with TRBD2. The CDR3 contains 16 residues. Germline values: CDR1 SGHVS, CDR2 FNYEAQ. After removal of 3 bases from V and 4 bases from J, the junction contained 9 bases not matched to a gene. DNA of the CDR3: TGTGCCAGCAGCTTCGGGACTAGAGGTGGGTCAGATACGCAGTATTTT. This codes for CASSFGTRGGSDTQYF.